This TCR beta chain was captured by sequencing in a study of OX40 agonist ivuxolimab in advanced cancers. Germline V gives CDR1 ENHRY, CDR2 SYGVKD. This CDR3 contains 13 residues. The J segment lost 6 bases and the V segment lost 5 bases, leaving 6 bases of the junction unmatched. Study-wide results and caveats: Among the nonresponders, some also had low normalized T-cell clonal expansion.

The assay was immunoSEQ multiplex PCR, and TCRdb's table has in-frame clones only and misses some. The repertoire holds about 130,000 clones, 92% seen once, with around 0.84% in the top ten. Comment on this clone: The target antigen is unknown.

Sequenced material: CD4+ or CD8+ T cells sorted from blood, taken in a trial of the OX40 agonist ivuxolimab. This sequence originates from an adult with an advanced solid tumor such as melanoma, head and neck, liver or kidney cancer. The chain links TRBV10-3 to TRBJ1-2; TRBD1 matches 7 bases. DNA for the CDR3: TGTGCCATCAGTACCCCAGGGGGGAATGGCTACACCTTC. Amino acid sequence: CAISTPGGNGYTF.